This T cell receptor beta chain was sequenced during a study of shared T cell receptors in the human thymus. This clone appeared once. The repertoire was sequenced with immunoSEQ multiplex PCR; TCRdb's copy has only in-frame clones and lacks some. The repertoire holds more than 550,000 clones, around 85% seen once, with around 0.01% in the top ten. The same data also contributed to another study, on human thymus T cells. As that study records: Thymic and blood repertoires appeared to carry a bias in their V and J gene usage. Related studies noted strongly shared thymic repertoires across unrelated people.

This clonotype was obtained from a girl under three years old with a congenital heart defect. What was sequenced was thymocytes.

CDR3 region: CASSPAGDRRGEQYF. In DNA, the CDR3 is TGTGCCAGCAGCCCCGCGGGCGACAGGCGGGGGGAGCAGTACTTC. The chain uses TRBV28 and TRBJ2-7, with D possibly matching TRBD2 (7 bases). The CDR3 is 15 amino acids. V gave up 6 bases and J gave up 7 bases, with 22 bases separating them. CDR1 is MDHEN, CDR2 SYDVKM, per germline.